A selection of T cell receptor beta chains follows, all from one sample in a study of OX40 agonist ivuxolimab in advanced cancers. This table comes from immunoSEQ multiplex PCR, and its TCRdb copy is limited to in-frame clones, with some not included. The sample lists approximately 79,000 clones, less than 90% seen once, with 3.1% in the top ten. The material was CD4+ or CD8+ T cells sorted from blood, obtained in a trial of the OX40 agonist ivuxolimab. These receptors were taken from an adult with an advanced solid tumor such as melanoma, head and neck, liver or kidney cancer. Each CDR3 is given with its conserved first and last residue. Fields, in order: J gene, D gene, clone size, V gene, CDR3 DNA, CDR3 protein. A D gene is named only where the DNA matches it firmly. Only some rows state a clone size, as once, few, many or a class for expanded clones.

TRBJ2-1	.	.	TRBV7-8	TGTGCCAGCAGCCCCGTTACAATGAGTGCGCAGTTCTTC	CASSPVTMSAQFF
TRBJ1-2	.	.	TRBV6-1	TGTGCCAGCAGTGAGATGGGGGGGATTGGCTACACCTTC	CASSEMGGIGYTF
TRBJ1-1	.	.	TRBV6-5	TGTGCCAGCAGCCGAGGGAGGGCGGGGACTGAAGCTTTCTTT	CASSRGRAGTEAFF
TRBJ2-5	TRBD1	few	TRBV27	TGTGCCAGCAGTACGGGACAGGGGGCTCGAGAGACCCAGTACTTC	CASSTGQGARETQYF
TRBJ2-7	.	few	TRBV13	TGTGCCAGCAGCCCCCCGTGGGGGCCACCCTACGAGCAGTACTTC	CASSPPWGPPYEQYF
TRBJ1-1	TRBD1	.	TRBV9	TGTGCCAGCAGCCCAAGGGGGCACTTGAACACTGAAGCTTTCTTT	CASSPRGHLNTEAFF
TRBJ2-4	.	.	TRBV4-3	TGCGCCAGCAGCCAAGACGGGCAGGGTAGAAACATTCAGTACTTC	CASSQDGQGRNIQYF
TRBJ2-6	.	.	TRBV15	TGTGCCACCAGCAGAGCCTTAGGGGCAGGGGCCAACGTCCTGACTTTC	CATSRALGAGANVLTF
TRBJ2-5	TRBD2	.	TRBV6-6	TGTGCCAGCAGTGGACTAGCGGGGGCTGAGACCCAGTACTTC	CASSGLAGAETQYF
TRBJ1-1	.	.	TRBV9	TGTGCCAGCAGCGTAGTCAGGAACACTGAAGCTTTCTTT	CASSVVRNTEAFF
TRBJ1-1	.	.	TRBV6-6	TGTGCCAGCAGTTACTCGGGCGGGCCGGAAGCTTTCTTT	CASSYSGGPEAFF
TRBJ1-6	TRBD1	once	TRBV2	TGTGCCAGCAGTACCCCCCGGACAGGGGACTTTAATTCACCCCTCCACTTT	CASSTPRTGDFNSPLHF
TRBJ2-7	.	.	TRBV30	TGTGCCTGGACAGTCTACGAGCAGTACTTC	CAWTVYEQYF
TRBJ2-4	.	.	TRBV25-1	TGTGCCAGCGGGGCGGGACAGCTAGCCAAAAACATTCAGTACTTC	CASGAGQLAKNIQYF
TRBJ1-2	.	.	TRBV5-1	TGCGCCAGCAGTTTGACTGCTTATGGCTACACCTTC	CASSLTAYGYTF
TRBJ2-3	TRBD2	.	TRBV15	TGTGCCACCCGGACTAGCGGGAGTCTGGGCACAGATACGCAGTATTTT	CATRTSGSLGTDTQYF
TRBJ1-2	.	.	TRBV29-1	TGCAGCGTCCGGGACCTAGCTAACTATGGCTACACCTTC	CSVRDLANYGYTF
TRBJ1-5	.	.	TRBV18	TGTGCCAGCTCACCTGGCATGAATCAGCCCCAGCATTTT	CASSPGMNQPQHF
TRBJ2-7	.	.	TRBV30	TGTGCCTGGAGTTCCCAATACGAGCAGTACTTC	CAWSSQYEQYF
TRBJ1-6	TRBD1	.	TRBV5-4	TGTGCCAGCAGCCTTCCCGGGACAGGGGGCTATAATTCACCCCTCCACTTT	CASSLPGTGGYNSPLHF
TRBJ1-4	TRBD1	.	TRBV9	TGTGCCAGCAGCGTAGGCAACAGGGGGGTTGAAAAACTGTTTTTT	CASSVGNRGVEKLFF
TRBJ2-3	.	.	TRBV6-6	TGTGCCAGCAGTAGGGTTGCAGATACGCAGTATTTT	CASSRVADTQYF
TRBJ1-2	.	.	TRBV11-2	TGTGCCAGCAGCTTAGAACCGTCCGCTAACTATGGCTACACCTTC	CASSLEPSANYGYTF
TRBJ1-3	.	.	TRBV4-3	TGCGCCAGCAGCCAAGATCTCATAGGTGTGGCAGGAAACACCATATATTTT	CASSQDLIGVAGNTIYF
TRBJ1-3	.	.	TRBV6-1	TGTGCCAGCTATCAACTTAGACAGGACGGAAACACCATATATTTT	CASYQLRQDGNTIYF